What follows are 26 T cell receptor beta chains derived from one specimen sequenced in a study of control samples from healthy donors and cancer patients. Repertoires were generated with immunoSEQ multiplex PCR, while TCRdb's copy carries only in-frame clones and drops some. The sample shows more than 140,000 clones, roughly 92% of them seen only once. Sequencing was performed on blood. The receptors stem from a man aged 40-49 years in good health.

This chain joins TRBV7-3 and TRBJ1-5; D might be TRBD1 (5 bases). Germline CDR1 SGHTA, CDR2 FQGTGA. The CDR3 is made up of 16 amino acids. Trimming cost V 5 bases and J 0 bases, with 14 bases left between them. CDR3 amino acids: CASSPRDADSNQPQHF. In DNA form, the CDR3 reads TGTGCCAGCAGCCCAAGGGACGCGGATAGCAATCAGCCCCAGCATTTT. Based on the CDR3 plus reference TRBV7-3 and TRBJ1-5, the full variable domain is GAGVSQTPSNKVTEKGKYVELRCDPISGHTALYWYRQSLGQGPEFLIYFQGTGAADDSGLPNDRFFAVRPEGSVSTLKIQRTERGDSAVYLCASSPRDADSNQPQHFGDGTRLSIL.

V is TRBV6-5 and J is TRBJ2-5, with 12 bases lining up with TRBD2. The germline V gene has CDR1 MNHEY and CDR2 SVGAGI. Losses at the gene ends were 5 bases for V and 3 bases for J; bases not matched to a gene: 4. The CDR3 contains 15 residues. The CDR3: CASSHPSGREETQYF. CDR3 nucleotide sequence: TGTGCCAGCAGTCATCCTAGCGGGAGGGAAGAGACCCAGTACTTC.

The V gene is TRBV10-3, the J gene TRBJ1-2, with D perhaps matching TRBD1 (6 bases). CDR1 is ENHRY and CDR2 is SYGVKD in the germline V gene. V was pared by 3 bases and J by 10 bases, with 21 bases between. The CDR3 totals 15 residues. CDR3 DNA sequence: TGTGCCATCAGTGACGAAGGCAGGGGAGTAGGAGACTACACCTTC. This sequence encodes CAISDEGRGVGDYTF.

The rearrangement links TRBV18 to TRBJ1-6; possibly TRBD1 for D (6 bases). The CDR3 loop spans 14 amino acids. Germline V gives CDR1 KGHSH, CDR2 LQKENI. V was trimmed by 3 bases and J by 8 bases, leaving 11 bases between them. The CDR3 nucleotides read TGTGCCAGCTCACCCTACAGGGTGGATTCACCCCTCCACTTT. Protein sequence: CASSPYRVDSPLHF.

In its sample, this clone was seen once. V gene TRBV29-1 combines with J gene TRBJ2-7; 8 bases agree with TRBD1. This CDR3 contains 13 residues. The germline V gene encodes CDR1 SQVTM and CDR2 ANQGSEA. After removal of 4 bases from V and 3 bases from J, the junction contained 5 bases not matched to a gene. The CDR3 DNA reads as TGCAGCGTTGGACAGGGGAAGGTCTACGAGCAGTACTTC. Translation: CSVGQGKVYEQYF.

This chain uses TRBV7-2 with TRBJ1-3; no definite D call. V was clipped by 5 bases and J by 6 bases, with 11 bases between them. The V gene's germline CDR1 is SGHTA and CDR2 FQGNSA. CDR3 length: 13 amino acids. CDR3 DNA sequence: TGTGCCAGCAGCAGACAAAACCCAAACACCATATATTTT. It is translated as CASSRQNPNTIYF.

In DNA, the CDR3 is TGTGCCAGCAACGAGGGACAGGGCTTAGCTTTCTTT. Protein product: CASNEGQGLAFF. This rearrangement joins TRBV28 to TRBJ1-1, with TRBD1 identical over 9 bases. The CDR3 covers 12 residues. Trimming removed 7 bases from V and 10 bases from J; junction bases left unmatched: 7. Germline V gene lookup returns CDR1 MDHEN and CDR2 SYDVKM.

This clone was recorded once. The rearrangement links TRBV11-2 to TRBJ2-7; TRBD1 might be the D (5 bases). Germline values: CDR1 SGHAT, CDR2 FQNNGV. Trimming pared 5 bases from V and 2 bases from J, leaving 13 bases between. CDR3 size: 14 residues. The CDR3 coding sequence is TGTGCCAGCAGCCCAAACAGGATACCCTACGAGCAGTACTTC. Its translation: CASSPNRIPYEQYF.

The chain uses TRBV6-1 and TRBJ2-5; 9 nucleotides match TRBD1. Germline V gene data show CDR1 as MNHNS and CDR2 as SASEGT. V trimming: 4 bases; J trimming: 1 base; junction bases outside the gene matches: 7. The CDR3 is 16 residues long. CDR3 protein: CASSVTDRGAQETQYF. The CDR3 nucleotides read TGTGCCAGCAGTGTAACTGACAGGGGGGCCCAAGAGACCCAGTACTTC.

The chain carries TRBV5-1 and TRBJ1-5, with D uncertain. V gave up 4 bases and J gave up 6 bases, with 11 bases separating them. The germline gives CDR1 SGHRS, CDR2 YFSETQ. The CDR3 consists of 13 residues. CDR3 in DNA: TGCGCCAGCAGCAGCGCGGGAGGTCAGCCCCAGCATTTT. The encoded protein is CASSSAGGQPQHF.

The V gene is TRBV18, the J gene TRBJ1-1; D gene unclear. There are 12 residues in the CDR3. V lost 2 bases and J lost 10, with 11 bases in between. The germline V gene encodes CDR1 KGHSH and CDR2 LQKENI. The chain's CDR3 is CASSPAGAGAFF. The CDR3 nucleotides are TGTGCCAGCTCACCAGCCGGCGCGGGAGCTTTCTTT. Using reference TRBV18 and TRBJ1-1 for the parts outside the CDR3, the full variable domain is NAGVMQNPRHLVRRRGQEARLRCSPMKGHSHVYWYRQLPEEGLKFMVYLQKENIIDESGMPKERFSAEFPKEGPSILRIQQVVRGDSAAYFCASSPAGAGAFFGQGTRLTVV.

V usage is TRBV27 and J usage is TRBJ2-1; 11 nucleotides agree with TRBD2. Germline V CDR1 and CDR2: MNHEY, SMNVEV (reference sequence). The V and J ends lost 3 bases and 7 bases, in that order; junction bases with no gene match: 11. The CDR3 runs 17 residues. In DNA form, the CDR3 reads TGTGCCAGCAGTTTTCCACTGGGGACTAGCGGTTTGAATGAGCAGTTCTTC. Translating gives CASSFPLGTSGLNEQFF.

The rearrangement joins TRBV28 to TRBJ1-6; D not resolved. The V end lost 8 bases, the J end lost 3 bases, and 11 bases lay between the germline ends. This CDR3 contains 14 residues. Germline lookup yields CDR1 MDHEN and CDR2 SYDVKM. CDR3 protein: CASRRTSYNSPLHF. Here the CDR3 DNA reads TGTGCCAGCCGACGGACGAGCTATAATTCACCCCTCCACTTT.

CDR3 sequence (DNA): TGTGCCAGCAGCGTAGGTGCGAGGGGCACTTCGGGCCATGAAGCTTTCTTT. It is translated as CASSVGARGTSGHEAFF. This sequence joins TRBV9 and TRBJ1-1; maybe TRBD1 (5 bases). Germline CDR1 is SGDLS and CDR2 is YYNGEE. Trimming cost V 0 bases and J 7 bases, with 22 bases left between them. The CDR3 loop spans 17 amino acids.

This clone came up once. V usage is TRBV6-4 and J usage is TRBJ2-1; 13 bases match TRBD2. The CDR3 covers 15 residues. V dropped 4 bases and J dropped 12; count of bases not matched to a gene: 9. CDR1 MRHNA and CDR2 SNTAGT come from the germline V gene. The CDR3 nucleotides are TGTGCCAGCAGTGGGGATGGACTAGCGGGAGTAGGGCAGTTCTTC. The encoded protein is CASSGDGLAGVGQFF.

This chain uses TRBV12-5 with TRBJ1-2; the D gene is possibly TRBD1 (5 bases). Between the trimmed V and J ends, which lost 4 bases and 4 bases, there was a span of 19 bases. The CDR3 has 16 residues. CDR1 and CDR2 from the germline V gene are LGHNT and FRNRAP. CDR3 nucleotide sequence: TGTGCTAGTGGTTCGGACATACAGTATGTGGGCTATGGCTACACCTTC. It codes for CASGSDIQYVGYGYTF.

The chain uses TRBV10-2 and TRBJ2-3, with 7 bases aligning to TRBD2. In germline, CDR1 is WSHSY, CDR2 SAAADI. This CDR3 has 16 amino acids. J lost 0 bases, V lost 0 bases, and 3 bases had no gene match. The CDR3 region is CASSESWGGSTDTQYF. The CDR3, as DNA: TGCGCCAGCAGTGAGTCGTGGGGGGGGAGCACAGATACGCAGTATTTT.

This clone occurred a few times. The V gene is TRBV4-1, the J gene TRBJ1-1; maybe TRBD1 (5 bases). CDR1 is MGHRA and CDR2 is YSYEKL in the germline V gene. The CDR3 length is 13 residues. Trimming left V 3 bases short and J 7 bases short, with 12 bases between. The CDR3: CASSQAGGGEAFF. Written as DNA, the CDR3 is TGCGCCAGCAGCCAGGCTGGGGGAGGTGAAGCTTTCTTT.

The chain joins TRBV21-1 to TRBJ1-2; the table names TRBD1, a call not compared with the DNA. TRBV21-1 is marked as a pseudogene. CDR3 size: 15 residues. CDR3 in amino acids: CASSLRTGSGYGYTF. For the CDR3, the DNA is TGTGCCAGCAGCCTTCGGACAGGGAGCGGCTATGGCTACACCTTC.

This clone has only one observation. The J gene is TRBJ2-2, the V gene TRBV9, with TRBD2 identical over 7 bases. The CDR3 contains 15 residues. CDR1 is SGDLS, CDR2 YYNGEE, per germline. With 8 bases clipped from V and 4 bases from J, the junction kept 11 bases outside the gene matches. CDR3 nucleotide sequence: TGTGCCAGTAACCCCTCGGGGGGAACCACCGGGGAGCTGTTTTTT. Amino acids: CASNPSGGTTGELFF.

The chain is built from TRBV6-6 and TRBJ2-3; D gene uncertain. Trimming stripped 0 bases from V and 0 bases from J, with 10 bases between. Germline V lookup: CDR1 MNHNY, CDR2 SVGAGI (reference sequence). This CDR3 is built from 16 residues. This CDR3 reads CASSYSVVPSTDTQYF. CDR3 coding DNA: TGTGCCAGCAGTTACTCGGTTGTCCCTAGCACAGATACGCAGTATTTT.

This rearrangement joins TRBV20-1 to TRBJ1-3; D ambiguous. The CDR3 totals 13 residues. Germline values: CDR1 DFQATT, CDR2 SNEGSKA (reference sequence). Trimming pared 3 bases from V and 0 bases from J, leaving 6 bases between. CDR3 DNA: TGCAGTGCTAGTCGAAGCTCTGGAAACACCATATATTTT. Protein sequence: CSASRSSGNTIYF.

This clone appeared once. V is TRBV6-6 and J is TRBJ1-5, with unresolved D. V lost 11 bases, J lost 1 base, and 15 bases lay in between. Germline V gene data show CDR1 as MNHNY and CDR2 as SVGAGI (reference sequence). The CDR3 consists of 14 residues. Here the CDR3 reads CASKEGGSNQPQHF. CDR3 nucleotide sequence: TGTGCCTCTAAGGAGGGCGGAAGCAATCAGCCCCAGCATTTT.

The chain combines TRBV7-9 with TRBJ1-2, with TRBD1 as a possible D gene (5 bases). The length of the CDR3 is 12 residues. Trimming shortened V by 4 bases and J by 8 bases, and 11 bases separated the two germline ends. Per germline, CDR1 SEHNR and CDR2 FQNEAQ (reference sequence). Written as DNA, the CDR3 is TGTGCCAGCAGCTCAGGGATCGGGGGCTACACCTTC. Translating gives CASSSGIGGYTF.

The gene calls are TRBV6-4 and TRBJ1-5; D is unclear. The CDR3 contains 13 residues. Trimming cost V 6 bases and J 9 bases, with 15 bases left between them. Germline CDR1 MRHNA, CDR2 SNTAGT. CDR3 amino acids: CASSGVQGAPQHF. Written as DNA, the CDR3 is TGTGCCAGCAGCGGGGTCCAAGGAGCGCCCCAGCATTTT.

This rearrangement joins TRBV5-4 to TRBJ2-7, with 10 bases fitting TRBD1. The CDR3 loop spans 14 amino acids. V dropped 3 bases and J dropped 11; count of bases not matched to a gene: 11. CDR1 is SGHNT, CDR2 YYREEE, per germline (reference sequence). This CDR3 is CASSWVGDRGREYF. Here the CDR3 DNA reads TGTGCCAGCAGCTGGGTCGGGGACAGGGGCCGAGAGTACTTC.